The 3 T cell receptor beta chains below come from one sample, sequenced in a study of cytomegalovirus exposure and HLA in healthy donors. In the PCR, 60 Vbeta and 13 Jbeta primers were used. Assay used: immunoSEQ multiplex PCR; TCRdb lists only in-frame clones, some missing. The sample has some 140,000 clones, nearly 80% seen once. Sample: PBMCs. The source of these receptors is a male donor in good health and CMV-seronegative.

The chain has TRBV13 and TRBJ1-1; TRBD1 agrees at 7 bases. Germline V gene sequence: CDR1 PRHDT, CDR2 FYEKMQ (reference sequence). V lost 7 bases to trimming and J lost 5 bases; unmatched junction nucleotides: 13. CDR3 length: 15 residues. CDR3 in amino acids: CASILPGGPGTEAFF. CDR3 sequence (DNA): TGTGCCAGCATTCTCCCAGGGGGACCGGGGACTGAAGCTTTCTTT.

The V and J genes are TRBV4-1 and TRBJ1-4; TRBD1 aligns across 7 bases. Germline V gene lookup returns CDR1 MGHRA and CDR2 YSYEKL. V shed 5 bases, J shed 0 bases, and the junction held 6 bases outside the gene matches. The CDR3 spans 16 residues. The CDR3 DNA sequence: TGCGCCAGCAGCGAGGGACAGACCGCAACTAATGAAAAACTGTTTTTT. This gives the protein CASSEGQTATNEKLFF.

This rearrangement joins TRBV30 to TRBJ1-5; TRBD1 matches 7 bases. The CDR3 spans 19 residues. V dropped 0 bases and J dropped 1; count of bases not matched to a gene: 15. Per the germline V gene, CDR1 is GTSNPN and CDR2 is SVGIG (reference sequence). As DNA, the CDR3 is TGTGCCTGGAGTGTAAAACTTGGGACAGCCAAAGAGAGCAATCAGCCCCAGCATTTT. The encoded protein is CAWSVKLGTAKESNQPQHF. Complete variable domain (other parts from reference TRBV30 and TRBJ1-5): SQTIHQWPATLVQPVGSPLSLECTVEGTSNPNLYWYRQAAGRGLQLLFYSVGIGQISSEVPQNLSASRPQDRQFILSSKKLLLSDSGFYLCAWSVKLGTAKESNQPQHFGDGTRLSIL.